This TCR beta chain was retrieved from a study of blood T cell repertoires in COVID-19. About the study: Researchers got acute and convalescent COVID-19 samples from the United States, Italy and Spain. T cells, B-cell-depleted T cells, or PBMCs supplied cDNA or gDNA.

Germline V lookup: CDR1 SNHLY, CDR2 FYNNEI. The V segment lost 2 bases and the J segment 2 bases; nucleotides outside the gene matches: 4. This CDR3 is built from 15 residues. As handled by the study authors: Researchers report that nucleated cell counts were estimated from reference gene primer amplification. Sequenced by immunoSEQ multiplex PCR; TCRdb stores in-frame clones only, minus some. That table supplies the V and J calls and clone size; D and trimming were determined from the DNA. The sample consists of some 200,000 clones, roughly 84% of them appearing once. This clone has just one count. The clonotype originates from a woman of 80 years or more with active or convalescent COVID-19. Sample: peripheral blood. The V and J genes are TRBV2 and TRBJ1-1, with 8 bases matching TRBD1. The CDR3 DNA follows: TGTGCCAGCAGTGAACAGGGGGCGATAAACACTGAAGCTTTCTTT. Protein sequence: CASSEQGAINTEAFF.